This TCR beta chain was obtained from a study of T cell repertoires in cytomegalovirus infection. About the research overall: HLA-B-restricted CMV epitopes that are well studied were used alongside recently identified HLA-C-restricted ones. The study's findings and limits: HLA-C-restricted, CMV-specific TCR beta clonotypes were dominant ex vivo.

Trimming removed 8 bases at V and 2 bases at J, with 13 bases between. Germline V gene lookup returns CDR1 MNHNS and CDR2 SASEGT. This CDR3 contains 13 residues. Comment on this clonotype: Antigen: not known.

TCRdb called the reads again in MiXCR, with one record for every CDR3 protein. The sample lists 340,000 or so distinct CDR3 sequences; around 25% were seen once. The chain employs TRBV6-1 and TRBJ2-7; possible D gene TRBD2, 6 bases. The TCR comes from a human donor in good health (CMV status not recorded). Some clones in this sample may be carry-over from other donors' samples. The input for sequencing was cultured PBMCs, taken from culture after CMV antigen stimulation. The CDR3 loop is CASRLVDTYEQYF. DNA for the CDR3: TGTGCCAGCCGACTAGTGGATACCTACGAGCAGTACTTC.